These 24 T cell receptor beta chains were all obtained from the same sample, sequenced in a study of T cell responses to AZD1222 COVID-19 vaccine. Method: immunoSEQ multiplex PCR; TCRdb's copy keeps in-frame clones and lacks some. Of over 110,000 clones listed, roughly 90% are singletons. The sequencing used peripheral blood, collected on day 0 of AZD1222 vaccination. The receptors stem from an adult in good health.

Here the CDR3 DNA reads TGTGCCAGTAGTCCAACGCCGGGACAGGAGAATGAAAAACTGTTTTTT. This gives the protein CASSPTPGQENEKLFF. The rearrangement uses TRBV19 and TRBJ1-4, with 8 bases that match TRBD1. With 5 bases clipped from V and 5 bases from J, the junction kept 10 bases outside the gene matches. The CDR3 is 16 amino acids. Germline V gene sequence: CDR1 LNHDA, CDR2 SQIVND (reference sequence).

This chain connects TRBV19 to TRBJ2-7, with D possibly called TRBD1 or TRBD2 (5 bases each). This CDR3 has 14 residues. Germline CDR1 LNHDA, CDR2 SQIVND (reference sequence). V was trimmed by 1 base and J by 6 bases, leaving 13 bases between them. The DNA of the CDR3 is TGTGCCAGTAGTATAGTGTGGGGAGACAGCGAGCAGTACTTC. Its protein product is CASSIVWGDSEQYF.

This rearrangement joins TRBV28 to TRBJ2-7, with 12 nucleotides matching TRBD2. The CDR3 spans 15 residues. CDR1 MDHEN and CDR2 SYDVKM come from the germline V gene. J gave up 4 bases and V 2 bases, and 3 bases lay outside the gene matches. CDR3 region: CASSLGTSGRYEQYF. Here the CDR3 DNA reads TGTGCCAGCAGTTTAGGGACTAGCGGGCGATACGAGCAGTACTTC.

The rearrangement joins TRBV3-1 (or the pseudogene TRBV3-2) to TRBJ2-5; D is undetermined. The CDR3 runs to 14 residues. Germline V CDR1 and CDR2: LGHDT, YNNKEL (reference sequence). The V and J ends lost 0 bases and 4 bases respectively, with 9 bases between them. The CDR3 bases are TGTGCCAGCAGCCAAGATGTGACCTCAGAGACCCAGTACTTC. Protein product: CASSQDVTSETQYF.

The chain joins TRBV28 to TRBJ2-5; TRBD1 aligns across 7 bases. Germline CDR1 is MDHEN and CDR2 is SYDVKM. The CDR3 is 14 amino acids. Trimming at V came to 3 bases and at J to 7 bases, leaving 8 bases not matched to a gene. The CDR3 region is CASSLGTDKRTQYF. The DNA for the CDR3 is TGTGCCAGCAGTTTGGGGACAGACAAGAGGACCCAGTACTTC.

V gene TRBV13 combines with J gene TRBJ1-5, with a weak D call TRBD1 (6 bases). The V gene's germline CDR1 is PRHDT and CDR2 FYEKMQ (reference sequence). This CDR3 is 13 amino acids long. V was shortened by 3 bases and J by 4 bases, with 7 bases between the two germline ends. CDR3 in amino acids: CASSFGQNQPQHF. CDR3 nucleotides: TGTGCCAGCAGCTTCGGACAGAATCAGCCCCAGCATTTT.

This chain connects TRBV12-5 to TRBJ1-2; D may be TRBD1 (6 bases). The CDR3 is made up of 13 amino acids. V was clipped by 1 base and J by 4 bases, with 7 bases between them. CDR1 and CDR2 from the germline V gene are LGHNT and FRNRAP. The CDR3 DNA reads as TGTGCTAGTGGTTTGGGACAGGCCTATGGCTACACCTTC. It encodes CASGLGQAYGYTF.

This chain uses TRBV9 with TRBJ1-2, with a tentative D call TRBD1 (6 bases). In germline, CDR1 is SGDLS, CDR2 YYNGEE. The V gene lost 0 bases and the J gene lost 8 bases, with 20 bases spanning the gap. The CDR3 is 16 residues long. This CDR3 is CASSVATTGGYRGYTF. CDR3 DNA: TGTGCCAGCAGCGTAGCTACAACCGGGGGCTACCGCGGCTACACCTTC.

The J gene is TRBJ1-2, the V gene TRBV19; tentative D call: TRBD1 (5 bases). The CDR3 contains 13 residues. Germline assignment: CDR1 LNHDA and CDR2 SQIVND (reference sequence). Trimming left V 3 bases short and J 4 bases short, with 9 bases between. The CDR3 DNA reads as TGTGCCAGTAGTATCTCAGGGACCTATGGCTACACCTTC. This codes for CASSISGTYGYTF.

The rearrangement joins TRBV5-1 to TRBJ1-1, with 8 positions matching TRBD1. There are 16 residues in the CDR3. CDR1 and CDR2 (germline): SGHRS, YFSETQ. Trimming took 2 bases from V and 1 from J; bases not matched to a gene: 7. CDR3 nucleotide sequence: TGCGCCAGCAGCTTACGACAGGGGAGATCGAACACTGAAGCTTTCTTT. Residues: CASSLRQGRSNTEAFF. Complete variable domain (other parts from reference TRBV5-1 and TRBJ1-1): KAGVTQTPRYLIKTRGQQVTLSCSPISGHRSVSWYQQTPGQGLQFLFEYFSETQRNKGNFPGRFSGRQFSNSRSEMNVSTLELGDSALYLCASSLRQGRSNTEAFFGQGTRLTVV.

The chain has TRBV2 and TRBJ2-1, with 7 bases that match TRBD2. Germline V CDR1 and CDR2: SNHLY, FYNNEI. V dropped 6 bases and J dropped 1; count of bases not matched to a gene: 3. The CDR3 loop spans 14 amino acids. For the CDR3, the DNA is TGTGCCAGCAGGGGGACTATTTCCTACAATGAGCAGTTCTTC. Translation gives CASRGTISYNEQFF.

CDR3 sequence reads: CASTPRAGRYNEQFF. In nucleotides, the CDR3 is TGTGCCAGCACCCCTCGGGCGGGGCGCTACAATGAGCAGTTCTTC. The chain has TRBV7-2 and TRBJ2-1; possible D gene TRBD2, 6 bases. Trimming took 7 bases from V and 3 from J, leaving 16 bases between them. Germline CDR1 SGHTA, CDR2 FQGNSA. The CDR3 extends over 15 amino acids. Drawing the rest from reference TRBV7-2 and TRBJ2-1, the complete variable domain is GAGVSQSPSNKVTEKGKDVELRCDPISGHTALYWYRQSLGQGLEFLIYFQGNSAPDKSGLPSDRFSAERTGGSVSTLTIQRTQQEDSAVYLCASTPRAGRYNEQFFGPGTRLTVL.

The chain employs TRBV27 and TRBJ2-3, with 7 positions matching TRBD1. CDR1 is MNHEY and CDR2 is SMNVEV in the germline V gene (reference sequence). Trimming at V came to 5 bases and at J to 4 bases, leaving 9 bases not matched to a gene. This CDR3 is 15 amino acids long. The CDR3 sequence: CASSSDQGDADTQYF. For the CDR3, the DNA is TGTGCCAGCAGTAGCGATCAGGGGGACGCAGATACGCAGTATTTT.

Only one count was recorded for this clone. CDR3 sequence: CASSLAVTGRYNEQFF. CDR3 in DNA: TGTGCCAGCAGCTTGGCCGTGACAGGCAGATACAATGAGCAGTTCTTC. The V and J genes are TRBV5-6 and TRBJ2-1, with D perhaps TRBD1 (6 bases). Germline values: CDR1 SGHDT, CDR2 YYEEEE. V lost 0 bases and J lost 4, with 14 bases in between. The CDR3 extends over 16 amino acids.

The V call is TRBV5-1, the J call TRBJ1-4; 9 positions match TRBD1. The V gene's germline CDR1 is SGHRS and CDR2 YFSETQ. V shed 0 bases, J shed 7 bases, and the junction held 7 bases outside the gene matches. The length of the CDR3 is 16 residues. The CDR3 region is CASSLDRGQGREKLFF. CDR3 nucleotide sequence: TGCGCCAGCAGCTTGGACAGGGGGCAAGGTCGTGAAAAACTGTTTTTT.

This clone appeared a few times. The chain combines TRBV3-1 (or the pseudogene TRBV3-2) with TRBJ2-2; 10 bases are a match to TRBD2. This CDR3 has 16 amino acids. The V segment lost 4 bases and the J segment 6 bases; nucleotides outside the gene matches: 8. Germline CDR1 and CDR2: LGHDT and YNNKEL (reference sequence). The CDR3 nucleotides are TGTGCCAGCAGCCTGCCCGGGACTAGCGCTCCCGGGGAGCTGTTTTTT. It yields the protein CASSLPGTSAPGELFF.

The chain recombines TRBV10-1 with TRBJ1-1, with 12 nucleotides matching TRBD1. CDR1 and CDR2 from the germline V gene are WNHNN and SYGVQD (reference sequence). The CDR3 runs to 19 residues. The ends lost 3 bases at V and 4 bases at J; junction bases unmatched: 15. The CDR3 spells CASSDPLRDRGRTATEAFF. CDR3 DNA sequence: TGCGCCAGCAGTGACCCCCTCCGGGACAGGGGGCGTACGGCCACTGAAGCTTTCTTT.

The CDR3 loop reads CASSEMGRGLKSPLHF. The CDR3 region has the DNA TGTGCCAGCAGTGAAATGGGGAGGGGGCTGAAGTCACCCCTCCACTTT. This chain joins TRBV6-1 and TRBJ1-6; 7 bases agree with TRBD1. This CDR3 has 16 amino acids. From germline, CDR1 is MNHNS and CDR2 SASEGT. V trimming: 2 bases; J trimming: 10 bases; junction bases outside the gene matches: 11.

V is TRBV7-2 and J is TRBJ1-6; 7 nucleotides align to TRBD1. V shed 2 bases, J shed 7 bases, and the junction held 11 bases outside the gene matches. CDR3 length: 17 residues. CDR1 is SGHTA, CDR2 FQGNSA, per germline. Written as DNA, the CDR3 is TGTGCCAGCAGCTTAAACCCGCCAGGGGGTCGGAATTCACCCCTCCACTTT. Encoded protein: CASSLNPPGGRNSPLHF. The complete variable domain, with remaining parts taken from reference TRBV7-2 and TRBJ1-6, reads GAGVSQSPSNKVTEKGKDVELRCDPISGHTALYWYRQSLGQGLEFLIYFQGNSAPDKSGLPSDRFSAERTGGSVSTLTIQRTQQEDSAVYLCASSLNPPGGRNSPLHFGNGTRLTVT.

CDR3: CASSFTSRRRNQPQHF. The CDR3 nucleotides read TGTGCCAGCAGTTTTACAAGCCGCCGCAGAAATCAGCCCCAGCATTTT. The rearrangement joins TRBV28 to TRBJ1-5; D unresolved. The CDR3 consists of 16 residues. Trimming took off 3 bases at V and 4 bases at J, with 16 bases between the two ends. CDR1 is MDHEN and CDR2 is SYDVKM in the germline V gene.

The chain has TRBV5-1 and TRBJ2-1, with TRBD2 matching over 8 bases. V lost 1 base to trimming and J lost 3 bases; unmatched junction nucleotides: 12. The CDR3 loop spans 18 amino acids. Germline values: CDR1 SGHRS, CDR2 YFSETQ. CDR3 bases: TGCGCCAGCAGCTTGAGGCCCCCGGGGGGGAGGTTCTACAATGAGCAGTTCTTC. Translated, it gives CASSLRPPGGRFYNEQFF. The full variable domain, rest sourced from reference TRBV5-1 and TRBJ2-1, is KAGVTQTPRYLIKTRGQQVTLSCSPISGHRSVSWYQQTPGQGLQFLFEYFSETQRNKGNFPGRFSGRQFSNSRSEMNVSTLELGDSALYLCASSLRPPGGRFYNEQFFGPGTRLTVL.

The rearrangement links TRBV14 to TRBJ2-7; tentatively, D is TRBD1 (6 bases). The CDR3 loop spans 15 amino acids. Germline V gene sequence: CDR1 SGHDN, CDR2 FVKESK. V was trimmed by 6 bases and J by 5 bases, leaving 20 bases between them. In DNA form, the CDR3 reads TGTGCCAGCAGGGGCAGGGGCCTGCGCAATGACGAGCAGTACTTC. Protein product: CASRGRGLRNDEQYF. The full variable domain, completed using reference TRBV14 and TRBJ2-7, is EAGVTQFPSHSVIEKGQTVTLRCDPISGHDNLYWYRRVMGKEIKFLLHFVKESKQDESGMPNNRFLAERTGGTYSTLKVQPAELEDSGVYFCASRGRGLRNDEQYFGPGTRLTVT.

This chain connects TRBV30 to TRBJ2-7, with D unresolved. This CDR3 has 12 residues. Trimming shortened V by 0 bases and J by 1 base, and 4 bases separated the two germline ends. CDR1 and CDR2 from the germline V gene are GTSNPN and SVGIG (reference sequence). The CDR3 sequence: CAWSVMSYEQYF. The DNA of the CDR3 is TGTGCCTGGAGTGTAATGTCCTACGAGCAGTACTTC.

This chain links TRBV30 with TRBJ2-2; 9 bases agree with TRBD1. V shed 1 base, J shed 5 bases, and the junction held 5 bases outside the gene matches. The CDR3 runs to 15 residues. The V gene's germline CDR1 is GTSNPN and CDR2 SVGIG (reference sequence). The CDR3 region has the DNA TGTGCCTGGAGTGCTGGACAGGGGTGGACCGGGGAGCTGTTTTTT. This codes for CAWSAGQGWTGELFF.